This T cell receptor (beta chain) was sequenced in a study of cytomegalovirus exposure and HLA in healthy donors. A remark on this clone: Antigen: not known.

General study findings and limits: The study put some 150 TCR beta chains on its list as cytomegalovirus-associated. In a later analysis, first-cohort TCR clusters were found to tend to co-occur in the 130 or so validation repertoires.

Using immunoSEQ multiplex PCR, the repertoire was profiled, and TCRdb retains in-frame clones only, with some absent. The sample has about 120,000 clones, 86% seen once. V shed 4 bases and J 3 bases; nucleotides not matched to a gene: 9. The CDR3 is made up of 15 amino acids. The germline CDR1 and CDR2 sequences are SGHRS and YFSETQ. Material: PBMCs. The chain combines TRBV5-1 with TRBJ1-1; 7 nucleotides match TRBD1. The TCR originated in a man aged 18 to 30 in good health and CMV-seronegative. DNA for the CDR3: TGCGCCAGCAGCGCCGGGGACAGTGGATACACTGAAGCTTTCTTT. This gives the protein CASSAGDSGYTEAFF.